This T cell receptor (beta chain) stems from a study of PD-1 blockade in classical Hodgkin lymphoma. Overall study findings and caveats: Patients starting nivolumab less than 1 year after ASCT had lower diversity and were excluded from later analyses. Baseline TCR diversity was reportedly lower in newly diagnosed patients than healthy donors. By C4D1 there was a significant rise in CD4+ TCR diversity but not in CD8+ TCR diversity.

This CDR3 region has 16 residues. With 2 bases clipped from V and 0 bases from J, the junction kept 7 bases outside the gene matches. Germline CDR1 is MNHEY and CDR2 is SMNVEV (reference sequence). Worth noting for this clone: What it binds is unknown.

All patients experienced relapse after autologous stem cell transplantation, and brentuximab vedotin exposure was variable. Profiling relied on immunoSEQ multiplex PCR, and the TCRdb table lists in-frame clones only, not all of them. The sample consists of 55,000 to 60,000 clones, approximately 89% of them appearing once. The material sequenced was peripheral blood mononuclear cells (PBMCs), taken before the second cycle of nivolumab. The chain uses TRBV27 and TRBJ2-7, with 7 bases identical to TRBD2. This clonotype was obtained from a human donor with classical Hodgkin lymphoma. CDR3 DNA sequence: TGTGCCAGCAGTTTACAGGGACTACCTAACTCCTACGAGCAGTACTTC. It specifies CASSLQGLPNSYEQYF.